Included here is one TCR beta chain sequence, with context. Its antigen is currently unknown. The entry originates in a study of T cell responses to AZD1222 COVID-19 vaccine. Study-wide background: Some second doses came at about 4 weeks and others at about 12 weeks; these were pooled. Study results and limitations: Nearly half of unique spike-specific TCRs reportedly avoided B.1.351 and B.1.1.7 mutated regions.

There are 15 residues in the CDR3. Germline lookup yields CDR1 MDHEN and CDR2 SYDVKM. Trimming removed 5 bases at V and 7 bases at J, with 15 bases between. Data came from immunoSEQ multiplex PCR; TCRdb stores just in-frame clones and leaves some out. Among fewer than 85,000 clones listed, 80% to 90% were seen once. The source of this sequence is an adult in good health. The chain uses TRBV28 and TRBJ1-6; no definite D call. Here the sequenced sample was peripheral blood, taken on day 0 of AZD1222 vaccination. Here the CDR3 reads CASSLVWALNSPLHF. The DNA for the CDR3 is TGTGCCAGCAGTCTGGTGTGGGCGCTAAATTCACCCCTCCACTTT.